The T cell receptor beta chain under discussion was sequenced for a study of T-cell memory formation after mild COVID-19. The CDR3 covers 15 residues. V lost 5 bases and J lost 2, with 17 bases in between. The germline V gene encodes CDR1 SGHRS and CDR2 YFSETQ. TCRdb passed the 5' RACE reads through MiXCR, listing each CDR3 protein once. The table shows about 260,000 distinct CDR3 sequences, with 8% to 9% occurring only once. This clonotype was picked up many times. Sequences were obtained from PBMCs or a T cell subset sorted from them (not recorded which). This receptor was obtained from a man aged 18 to 35 who had mild COVID-19 (a few samples of this study predate the infection). Cell type and time point are not known. The chain employs TRBV5-1 and TRBJ2-7, with D possibly matching TRBD2 (6 bases). The CDR3 here is CASRSGRENTYEQYF. The CDR3 DNA is TGCGCCAGCAGGTCCGGGAGAGAAAATACCTACGAGCAGTACTTC.